This entry concerns a single T cell receptor beta chain. Germline assignment: CDR1 SGHTA and CDR2 FQGNSA. V gave up 2 bases and J gave up 5 bases; unmatched junction bases: 10. CDR3 length equals 16 residues. The data originate from a study of CD8 T cells in Susac syndrome. From blood CD8+ and CD4+ T cells, the TCR beta chain was sequenced. Healthy donors formed controls matched for age and sex. TEMRA cells were FACS-enriched, and CD8+ and CD4+ T cells were isolated negatively. RNA in amounts of roughly 0.5 to 1 ug was reverse transcribed with random hexamers. It was immunoSEQ multiplex PCR that amplified TCR beta CDR3 across 54 Vbeta and 13 Jbeta. Using its own MiXCR run on the immunoSEQ multiplex PCR reads, TCRdb lists one record per CDR3 protein. Here the sample spans 90,000 to 150,000 distinct CDR3 sequences, around 94% being singletons.

Sequenced sample: CD4+ T cells from PBMCs. This chain uses TRBV7-2 with TRBJ2-7; 9 nucleotides agree with TRBD1. This receptor was taken from a human donor in good health. In DNA, the CDR3 is TGTGCCAGCAGCTTACTACAGGGACAGGGTTCCCACGAGCAGTACTTC. The encoded protein is CASSLLQGQGSHEQYF.